The sequence of this TCR beta chain was determined in a study of blood T cell repertoires in COVID-19. Turning to the study itself: T cells, B-cell-depleted T cells, or PBMCs provided the cDNA or gDNA that served as material.

Libraries were prepared by immunoSEQ multiplex PCR; TCRdb keeps only in-frame clonotypes and omits some of them. This sample has fewer than 70,000 clones, with roughly 84% found just once. Trimming removed 4 bases at V and 4 bases at J, with 23 bases between. In germline, CDR1 is MNHNS, CDR2 SASEGT. CDR3 length equals 17 residues. The origin of this receptor is a man aged 45-65 years with active COVID-19. The sample taken for sequencing was peripheral blood. This chain connects TRBV6-1 to TRBJ2-7; D may be TRBD2 (6 bases). The CDR3 loop is CASSVVFGGTSRYEQYF. CDR3 DNA: TGTGCCAGCAGTGTGGTGTTCGGGGGAACAAGCCGATACGAGCAGTACTTC.